Below are 3 T cell receptor beta chains sequenced from a single sample in a study of beta chain features in type 1 diabetes. Study-level points and caveats: A moderate, significant TCRB CDR3 shortening appeared in type 1 diabetes across four CD4+ subsets.

No antigens are known for them. The study reverse transcribed the entire isolated RNA, so it sequenced expressed TCRB transcripts. Clones were read by immunoSEQ multiplex PCR, and TCRdb kept only the in-frame ones, dropping some. The sample has 500,000 to 800,000 clones; around an eighth are singletons. The sample consisted of naive CD4+ T cells from blood. These receptors all come from a man aged 25 to 40 with type 1 diabetes.

V usage is TRBV7-2 and J usage is TRBJ2-5, with 8 bases that match TRBD1. V lost 1 base to trimming and J lost 7 bases; unmatched junction nucleotides: 5. CDR1 is SGHTA and CDR2 is FQGNSA in the germline V gene. This CDR3 is built from 14 residues. CDR3 DNA sequence: TGTGCCAGCAGCTTAGGGACAGGGCTTTGGACCCAGTACTTC. Amino acids: CASSLGTGLWTQYF.

The chain uses TRBV6-6 and TRBJ2-5, with D unclear. CDR1 and CDR2 from the germline V gene are MNHNY and SVGAGI (reference sequence). Trimming took 5 bases from V and 5 from J, leaving 12 bases between them. The CDR3 consists of 13 residues. This chain's CDR3 is CASSLTSRETQYF. The DNA for the CDR3 is TGTGCCAGCAGTCTCACTTCGAGGGAGACCCAGTACTTC.

This clone was picked up a small number of times. The genes are TRBV7-2 and TRBJ1-1, with 8 nucleotides matching TRBD1. Germline V CDR1 and CDR2: SGHTA, FQGNSA. This CDR3 is built from 14 residues. Trimming took 5 bases from V and 6 from J; bases not matched to a gene: 8. CDR3 amino acids: CASSPMDRVAEAFF. In nucleotides, the CDR3 is TGTGCCAGCAGCCCAATGGACAGGGTCGCTGAAGCTTTCTTT. Filled out from reference TRBV7-2 and TRBJ1-1, the complete variable domain reads GAGVSQSPSNKVTEKGKDVELRCDPISGHTALYWYRQSLGQGLEFLIYFQGNSAPDKSGLPSDRFSAERTGGSVSTLTIQRTQQEDSAVYLCASSPMDRVAEAFFGQGTRLTVV.